Listed below are T cell receptor beta chains from one sample, sequenced in a study of T cell responses to AZD1222 COVID-19 vaccine. The repertoire was sequenced with immunoSEQ multiplex PCR; TCRdb's copy has only in-frame clones and lacks some. Of 100,000 or so clones detected, around 80% appear once; the ten largest clones hold around 5%. Sequenced material: peripheral blood, taken on day 0 of AZD1222 vaccination. These receptor sequences come from an adult in good health. CDR3s include the opening cysteine and the closing phenylalanine or tryptophan. Each record gives: D gene, J gene, V gene, clone size, CDR3 protein, CDR3 DNA. D genes are given only for firm matches. Some rows have no size entry. The others give once, few or many, or a class for an expanded clone.

d_call: NA
j_call: TRBJ1-1
v_call: TRBV5-3
clone_size: NA
cdr3_aa: CARSLAPLNSNTEAFF
cdr3_nt: TGTGCCAGAAGCTTGGCCCCTCTTAACAGTAACACTGAAGCTTTCTTT

d_call: TRBD2
j_call: TRBJ2-1
v_call: TRBV5-8
clone_size: NA
cdr3_aa: CASRVGGYNEQFF
cdr3_nt: TGTGCCAGCAGGGTCGGGGGGTACAATGAGCAGTTCTTC

d_call: TRBD1
j_call: TRBJ2-7
v_call: TRBV5-1
clone_size: NA
cdr3_aa: CASSLITGERYEQYF
cdr3_nt: TGCGCCAGCAGCTTGATAACAGGGGAAAGATACGAGCAGTACTTC

d_call: NA
j_call: TRBJ2-6
v_call: TRBV6-2/TRBV6-3
clone_size: medium-sized
cdr3_aa: CASSYESSGANVLTF
cdr3_nt: TGTGCCAGCAGTTATGAGAGCTCTGGGGCCAACGTCCTGACTTTC

d_call: NA
j_call: TRBJ2-1
v_call: TRBV5-1
clone_size: NA
cdr3_aa: CASSLAGTDPYNEQFF
cdr3_nt: TGCGCCAGCAGCTTGGCCGGCACAGATCCCTACAATGAGCAGTTCTTC

d_call: NA
j_call: TRBJ2-5
v_call: TRBV3-1/TRBV3-2
clone_size: NA
cdr3_aa: CASSQGLGAGAQYF
cdr3_nt: TGTGCCAGCAGCCAAGGCCTGGGGGCGGGGGCCCAGTACTTC

d_call: NA
j_call: TRBJ1-5
v_call: TRBV6-1
clone_size: medium-sized
cdr3_aa: CASSEWYGGNQPQHF
cdr3_nt: TGTGCCAGCAGTGAATGGTATGGGGGCAATCAGCCCCAGCATTTT

d_call: NA
j_call: TRBJ2-7
v_call: TRBV4-1
clone_size: NA
cdr3_aa: CASSQGGRVEQYF
cdr3_nt: TGCGCCAGCAGCCAAGGGGGGCGGGTCGAGCAGTACTTC

d_call: TRBD1
j_call: TRBJ2-5
v_call: TRBV11-2
clone_size: NA
cdr3_aa: CASSLSGQGEETQYF
cdr3_nt: TGTGCCAGCAGCTTATCTGGACAGGGGGAAGAGACCCAGTACTTC

d_call: NA
j_call: TRBJ2-1
v_call: TRBV27
clone_size: NA
cdr3_aa: CASSLFSSVNEQFF
cdr3_nt: TGTGCCAGCAGTTTATTCTCTAGCGTCAATGAGCAGTTCTTC

d_call: TRBD1
j_call: TRBJ1-6
v_call: TRBV5-1
clone_size: once
cdr3_aa: CASSPGQTNNSPLHF
cdr3_nt: TGCGCCAGCAGCCCGGGACAGACGAATAATTCACCCCTCCACTTT

d_call: NA
j_call: TRBJ2-2
v_call: TRBV6-6
clone_size: few
cdr3_aa: CATKTAETTGELFF
cdr3_nt: TGTGCCACCAAAACTGCGGAAACCACCGGGGAGCTGTTTTTT

d_call: NA
j_call: TRBJ2-7
v_call: TRBV5-1
clone_size: once
cdr3_aa: CASSLAGTLRSYEQYF
cdr3_nt: TGCGCCAGCAGCTTAGCCGGGACTCTCCGCTCCTACGAGCAGTACTTC

d_call: TRBD1
j_call: TRBJ1-1
v_call: TRBV15
clone_size: NA
cdr3_aa: CATSRIDRDNTEAFF
cdr3_nt: TGTGCCACCAGCAGAATAGACAGGGATAACACTGAAGCTTTCTTT

d_call: NA
j_call: TRBJ1-3
v_call: TRBV7-2
clone_size: NA
cdr3_aa: CASSLVAGRNTIYF
cdr3_nt: TGTGCCAGCAGCTTAGTGGCAGGGAGAAACACCATATATTTT

d_call: NA
j_call: TRBJ1-2
v_call: TRBV5-4
clone_size: NA
cdr3_aa: CASSLTISGDGYTF
cdr3_nt: TGTGCCAGCAGCTTGACGATTTCGGGTGATGGCTACACCTTC

d_call: TRBD1
j_call: TRBJ1-6
v_call: TRBV9
clone_size: NA
cdr3_aa: CASSRDSYNSPLHF
cdr3_nt: TGTGCCAGCAGCAGGGACAGCTATAATTCACCCCTCCACTTT

d_call: TRBD1
j_call: TRBJ2-2
v_call: TRBV7-9
clone_size: few
cdr3_aa: CASSPGWRTGGTGELFF
cdr3_nt: TGTGCCAGCAGCCCCGGTTGGCGGACAGGGGGCACCGGGGAGCTGTTTTTT

d_call: NA
j_call: TRBJ1-5
v_call: TRBV5-6
clone_size: NA
cdr3_aa: CASSLGWGGTQPQHF
cdr3_nt: TGTGCCAGCAGCTTGGGCTGGGGGGGTACTCAGCCCCAGCATTTT

d_call: NA
j_call: TRBJ1-5
v_call: TRBV6-5
clone_size: NA
cdr3_aa: CAILGGYGNQPQHF
cdr3_nt: TGTGCCATCCTGGGGGGGTACGGCAATCAGCCCCAGCATTTT

d_call: NA
j_call: TRBJ2-2
v_call: TRBV28
clone_size: NA
cdr3_aa: CASRSGNTGELFF
cdr3_nt: TGTGCCAGCCGGTCGGGGAACACCGGGGAGCTGTTTTTT

d_call: TRBD1
j_call: TRBJ1-5
v_call: TRBV7-9
clone_size: NA
cdr3_aa: CASSLGPGQGNQPQHF
cdr3_nt: TGTGCCAGCAGCTTAGGGCCGGGACAGGGGAATCAGCCCCAGCATTTT